These T cell receptor beta chains were read from a single sample in a study of cytomegalovirus exposure and HLA in healthy donors. TCRdb's table, derived via immunoSEQ multiplex PCR, lists solely in-frame clones and lacks some. The sample consists of about 140,000 clones, roughly 73% of them appearing once. Sequenced sample: PBMCs. The receptors come from a woman between 40 and 50 years old in good health and CMV-seronegative. Both conserved end residues are part of each CDR3. A D gene is named only where the DNA matches it firmly. The size field is filled for only some rows; it gives once, few, many or a size class.

16 | NA | TRBJ2-2 | TRBV5-5 | once | CASSFFRESRTGELFF | TGTGCCAGCAGCTTCTTCAGGGAATCGAGGACCGGGGAGCTGTTTTTT
15 | NA | TRBJ1-5 | TRBV28 | NA | CASRPGVPSNQPQHF | TGTGCCAGCAGACCGGGAGTTCCAAGCAATCAGCCCCAGCATTTT
12 | NA | TRBJ1-1 | TRBV18 | NA | CASQQGKAEAFF | TGTGCCAGCCAGCAGGGGAAGGCTGAAGCTTTCTTT
15 | TRBD1 | TRBJ1-6 | TRBV27 | NA | CASSITGTGGSPLHF | TGTGCCAGCAGTATCACCGGGACAGGGGGCTCACCCCTCCACTTT
19 | TRBD2 | TRBJ2-1 | TRBV4-2 | NA | CASSLQALAGGSSYNEQFF | TGTGCCAGCAGCCTCCAGGCACTAGCGGGGGGCTCCTCCTACAATGAGCAGTTCTTC
16 | TRBD2 | TRBJ2-5 | TRBV5-1 | NA | CASSSGTSGGSETQYF | TGCGCCAGCAGCTCGGGGACTAGCGGGGGTTCGGAGACCCAGTACTTC
13 | TRBD1 | TRBJ1-2 | TRBV29-1 | few | CSVVGLTGVGYTF | TGCAGCGTTGTGGGGCTGACAGGGGTAGGCTACACCTTC
12 | TRBD1 | TRBJ1-3 | TRBV2 | NA | CASGQGTDTIYF | TGTGCCAGCGGACAGGGGACGGACACCATATATTTT
15 | TRBD1 | TRBJ1-2 | TRBV5-5 | NA | CASSLRTGGADGYTF | TGTGCCAGCAGCTTGCGCACAGGGGGCGCAGATGGCTACACCTTC
15 | NA | TRBJ2-1 | TRBV11-2 | NA | CASSRWSGIYNEQFF | TGTGCCAGCAGCCGTTGGTCGGGGATTTACAATGAGCAGTTCTTC
13 | NA | TRBJ1-1 | TRBV7-3 | NA | CASSLPGQAQAFF | TGTGCCAGCAGCTTACCCGGCCAGGCCCAGGCTTTCTTT
14 | NA | TRBJ2-2 | TRBV27 | NA | CASSLIGATGELFF | TGTGCCAGCAGTTTAATAGGGGCCACCGGGGAGCTGTTTTTT
15 | TRBD2 | TRBJ2-1 | TRBV11-2 | NA | CASSPVAGGRYEQFF | TGTGCCAGCAGCCCGGTGGCGGGGGGTCGGTATGAGCAGTTCTTC
13 | TRBD1 | TRBJ1-2 | TRBV2 | NA | CASSRTGNYGYTF | TGTGCCAGCAGTCGGACAGGGAACTATGGCTACACCTTC
14 | TRBD1 | TRBJ2-5 | TRBV2 | once | CASSEEGAVETQYF | TGTGCCAGCAGTGAAGAGGGGGCCGTGGAGACCCAGTACTTC
13 | NA | TRBJ2-1 | TRBV4-1 | NA | CASSRTPFNEQFF | TGCGCCAGCAGCCGGACACCCTTCAATGAGCAGTTCTTC
15 | TRBD1 | TRBJ2-2 | TRBV10-3 | NA | CAISWTGGNTGELFF | TGTGCCATCTCATGGACAGGGGGCAACACCGGGGAGCTGTTTTTT
12 | NA | TRBJ2-2 | TRBV9 | NA | CASSRNTGELFF | TGTGCCAGCAGCCGTAACACCGGGGAGCTGTTTTTT
15 | NA | TRBJ2-7 | TRBV19 | NA | CASTRSTASSYEQYF | TGTGCCAGTACCCGATCGACAGCGAGCTCCTACGAGCAGTACTTC
14 | NA | TRBJ2-5 | TRBV6-1 | NA | CASSEAGLGETQYF | TGTGCCAGCAGTGAGGCGGGGCTAGGGGAGACCCAGTACTTC
14 | NA | TRBJ2-5 | TRBV4-2 | NA | CASSQGMERETQYF | TGTGCCAGCAGCCAAGGTATGGAGAGAGAGACCCAGTACTTC
15 | NA | TRBJ2-2 | TRBV7-2 | NA | CASSRTGANTGELFF | TGTGCCAGCAGCCGAACTGGGGCCAACACCGGGGAGCTGTTTTTT
15 | TRBD1 | TRBJ2-2 | TRBV5-5 | NA | CASSRQGTNTGELFF | TGTGCCAGCAGTAGACAGGGGACGAACACCGGGGAGCTGTTTTTT
15 | NA | TRBJ1-6 | TRBV7-7 | NA | CASSFVRTEDSPLHF | TGTGCTAGCAGCTTCGTTCGGACTGAAGATTCACCCCTCCACTTT
13 | NA | TRBJ1-5 | TRBV7-9 | NA | CASSLGQNQPQHF | TGTGCCAGCAGCTTAGGGCAGAATCAGCCCCAGCATTTT
14 | TRBD1 | TRBJ1-5 | TRBV15 | NA | CATSRDRGNQPQHF | TGTGCCACCAGCCGGGACAGGGGAAATCAGCCCCAGCATTTT